A selection of T cell receptor beta chains follows, all from one sample in a study of blood T cells in healthy people across ages. Using its own MiXCR run on the 5' RACE reads, TCRdb lists one record per CDR3 protein. Here the sample spans 250,000 to 300,000 distinct CDR3 sequences, 25% to 30% being singletons. Sample: blood. The receptors originated from a woman between 70 and 85 years old in good health. CDR3s include the opening cysteine and the closing phenylalanine or tryptophan. A D gene is named only where the DNA matches it firmly. Not all rows give a size; the values are once, few, many and, for expanded clones, a class.

TGCAGTGCTAGAGATGAAAGGGTACAGGCAAACACCGGGGAGCTGTTTTTT | CSARDERVQANTGELFF | TRBJ2-2 | TRBV20-1 | NA | NA
TGTGCCAGCAGCCAAGGCCCGATGTCGGTACAGGGAAGAAACTACGAGCAGTACTTC | CASSQGPMSVQGRNYEQYF | TRBJ2-7 | TRBV3-1 | many | NA
TGCGCCAGCAGCTTCTCTAGTGGGAACTACAATGAGCAGTTCTTC | CASSFSSGNYNEQFF | TRBJ2-1 | TRBV5-1 | NA | NA
TGTGCCAGCAGCATCGGGACTAGCGGGAGACGGGAGCAGTTCTTC | CASSIGTSGRREQFF | TRBJ2-1 | TRBV6-6 | few | TRBD2
TGCAGCGTTGCCTTGACAGGAAATGAGCAGTTCTTC | CSVALTGNEQFF | TRBJ2-1 | TRBV29-1 | many | NA
TGTGCCAGCAGTGAACAGGGGGCCTATGGCTACACCTTC | CASSEQGAYGYTF | TRBJ1-2 | TRBV25-1 | NA | TRBD1
TGTGCCAGCAGCCCATTCGACCCTTCCCGGGACGGAGTCTTTGAGAGCTCTGGGGCCAACGTCCTGACTTTC | CASSPFDPSRDGVFESSGANVLTF | TRBJ2-6 | TRBV28 | once | NA
TGTGCCAGCAGATCGGCGGCGGCGGGAGGTAACTGTTCCTACGAGCAGTACTTC | CASRSAAAGGNCSYEQYF | TRBJ2-7 | TRBV13 | NA | TRBD2
TGTGCCAGCAGCCAAGATCTAAGAGGGGGGCTCTCTGGCTACACCTTC | CASSQDLRGGLSGYTF | TRBJ1-2 | TRBV4-2 | NA | NA
TGTGCCAGCAGCCGCGGCGGGGCTATCAGCTCCTACAATGAGCAGTTCTTC | CASSRGGAISSYNEQFF | TRBJ2-1 | TRBV3-1 | NA | NA
TGTGCCAGCACCAGACGCGGACTCAGCACAGATACGCAGTATTTT | CASTRRGLSTDTQYF | TRBJ2-3 | TRBV27 | many | NA
TGTGCCAGCAGCCTTATAGCGGGAACGTACAATGAGCAGTTCTTC | CASSLIAGTYNEQFF | TRBJ2-1 | TRBV7-9 | NA | TRBD2
TGTGCCAGCAGGCGCGACAGGGGATCGAACACTGAAGCTTTCTTT | CASRRDRGSNTEAFF | TRBJ1-1 | TRBV6-6 | few | TRBD1
TGTGCCAGCAGTCCTCAACCGGGGCTCACTGGAAACACCATATATTTT | CASSPQPGLTGNTIYF | TRBJ1-3 | TRBV12-3/TRBV12-4 | many | NA
TGCAGTGCTAGTACCGGGACAGGGGGTATAGGCTACACCTTC | CSASTGTGGIGYTF | TRBJ1-2 | TRBV20-1 | NA | TRBD1
TGTGCCAGCAGCTTAGCAGGAGGTATCGGTATTGGAGAGACCCAGTACTTC | CASSLAGGIGIGETQYF | TRBJ2-5 | TRBV7-8 | NA | NA
TGTGCCACCAGCGAGAGTCGGACAGGGGAGATAGCTGAAGCTTTCTTT | CATSESRTGEIAEAFF | TRBJ1-1 | TRBV15 | many | TRBD1
TGTGCCAGCATCCGGACAGGGGGAAACGAGCAGTACTTC | CASIRTGGNEQYF | TRBJ2-7 | TRBV3-1 | few | TRBD1
TGCAGCGAGAGCAGGGGGTCCGACTATGGCTACACCTTC | CSESRGSDYGYTF | TRBJ1-2 | TRBV29-1 | NA | TRBD1
TGTGCCAGCCGAGGACAGAACTATAATTCACCCCTCCACTTT | CASRGQNYNSPLHF | TRBJ1-6 | TRBV6-5 | NA | NA
TGCAGTGCAACGAGACAGAATGAGCAGTTCTTC | CSATRQNEQFF | TRBJ2-1 | TRBV20-1 | NA | NA
TGTGCCAGCAGCCGGGGACAGATGGTCTCCTACGAGCAGTACTTC | CASSRGQMVSYEQYF | TRBJ2-7 | TRBV7-8 | many | TRBD1
TGTGCCAGCAGTTTTAACTCCTACAATGAGCAGTTCTTC | CASSFNSYNEQFF | TRBJ2-1 | TRBV6-5 | NA | NA
TGTGCCAGCAGCAAACTACGCTGTGGCAAAAACATTCAGTACTTC | CASSKLRCGKNIQYF | TRBJ2-4 | TRBV21-1 | NA | NA
TGCAGTGCTATCCCTATCGCTAGCGGGTTCACAGATACGCAGTATTTT | CSAIPIASGFTDTQYF | TRBJ2-3 | TRBV20-1 | few | TRBD2
TGCGCCAGCAGACCGGGGACAGGGAATGTGGAGACCCAGTACTTC | CASRPGTGNVETQYF | TRBJ2-5 | TRBV5-1 | NA | TRBD1
TGCAGTGCTAGTGAAGGTGTGGACTACAATGAGCAGTTCTTC | CSASEGVDYNEQFF | TRBJ2-1 | TRBV20-1 | NA | NA
TGCGCCAGCAGCATGGGACCGAACACCGGGGAGCTGTTTTTT | CASSMGPNTGELFF | TRBJ2-2 | TRBV4-1 | few | NA
TGTGCCAGCAGTGAGATAAGGACAGGCACTAGGGGTAGCTACGAGCAGTACTTC | CASSEIRTGTRGSYEQYF | TRBJ2-7 | TRBV6-1 | few | TRBD1
TGTGCCAGCAGCCACGGGACTACCGCGACCTACGAGCAGTACTTC | CASSHGTTATYEQYF | TRBJ2-7 | TRBV3-1 | NA | TRBD2
TGTGCCAGCAGTTTACCAGGGCTCCTCCTGCACACTGAAGCTTTCTTT | CASSLPGLLLHTEAFF | TRBJ1-1 | TRBV27 | NA | NA
TGTGCCAGCAGTCGCCTAGCGGACTCCTACAATGAGCAGTTCTTC | CASSRLADSYNEQFF | TRBJ2-1 | TRBV6-2/TRBV6-3 | NA | TRBD2
TGCAGTGCTAGAGACCCCCTCACCACAGATACGCAGTATTTT | CSARDPLTTDTQYF | TRBJ2-3 | TRBV20-1 | once | NA
TGCAGCGTCTCGGACAGGGGGCAATGGCAGTACTTC | CSVSDRGQWQYF | TRBJ2-7 | TRBV29-1 | many | TRBD1
TGTGCCACCAGCAGAGAGCGGACTAGCGGAAACATTCAGTACTTC | CATSRERTSGNIQYF | TRBJ2-4 | TRBV15 | few | TRBD2
TGCAGTGCCAAGACAGATTACGAGCAGTACTTC | CSAKTDYEQYF | TRBJ2-7 | TRBV20-1 | few | NA
TGTGCCAGCAGTTTAAAGCTAGATGGGGGCACAGATACGCAGTATTTT | CASSLKLDGGTDTQYF | TRBJ2-3 | TRBV27 | few | NA
TGCAGCGTGACACGTGGTATCAGCTATGGCTACACCTTC | CSVTRGISYGYTF | TRBJ1-2 | TRBV29-1 | NA | NA
TGCGCCAGCAGCCAAGGGGGTAGGGGAGGTCGGAACACTGAAGCTTTCTTT | CASSQGGRGGRNTEAFF | TRBJ1-1 | TRBV4-1 | NA | NA
TGTGCCAGCAGGCTCCCAGTGTCCGGCACTGAAGCTTTCTTT | CASRLPVSGTEAFF | TRBJ1-1 | TRBV12-3/TRBV12-4 | NA | NA
TGTGCCAGCAGCTTAACCCTAGTTTTAGGAACGGATGAGCAGTTCTTC | CASSLTLVLGTDEQFF | TRBJ2-1 | TRBV7-3 | NA | NA
TGTGCCAGCAGCTTATCACTAGCGGACAATGAGCAGTTCTTC | CASSLSLADNEQFF | TRBJ2-1 | TRBV7-2 | few | TRBD2
TGTGCCATCAGTGACGGCTACGAGCAGTACTTC | CAISDGYEQYF | TRBJ2-7 | TRBV10-3 | NA | NA
TGTGCCAGCAGTCCCCAACTAGCTCTCGCCTACGAGCAGTACTTC | CASSPQLALAYEQYF | TRBJ2-7 | TRBV27 | NA | NA
TGTGCCAGCAGTGACATCGGGACATTTGGGGGCTACACCTTC | CASSDIGTFGGYTF | TRBJ1-2 | TRBV28 | few | NA
TGTGCCAGCAGCTTGATGACTAGCGGCACAGATACGCAGTATTTT | CASSLMTSGTDTQYF | TRBJ2-3 | TRBV7-2 | NA | TRBD2
TGTGCCACCAGCAGAGATCTAAGGGAGACCCAGTACTTC | CATSRDLRETQYF | TRBJ2-5 | TRBV15 | many | NA
TGTGCCAGCAGCTTGTTTCGGAGCTCCTACAATGAGCAGTTCTTC | CASSLFRSSYNEQFF | TRBJ2-1 | TRBV5-8 | few | NA
TGTGCCAGCAGTTTATTCGGGAGGGCGGGCGAGCAGTACTTC | CASSLFGRAGEQYF | TRBJ2-7 | TRBV27 | many | TRBD2
TGTGCCAGCACTACGGGACAGCCGAATGAAAAACTGTTTTTT | CASTTGQPNEKLFF | TRBJ1-4 | TRBV6-5 | once | TRBD1
TGTGCCAGCAGAAGCAGGGCCATGAACACTGAAGCTTTCTTT | CASRSRAMNTEAFF | TRBJ1-1 | TRBV6-1 | NA | NA
TGCAGTGCTAGAAGTCTTCTCACAGATACGCAGTATTTT | CSARSLLTDTQYF | TRBJ2-3 | TRBV20-1 | once | NA
TGTGCCAGCAGCTTAGGCGCGGATACCTACGAGCAGTACTTC | CASSLGADTYEQYF | TRBJ2-7 | TRBV11-2 | NA | NA
TGCAGTGCTAGTCCCCAGCGGGAGGGCAATGTGCAGTTCTTC | CSASPQREGNVQFF | TRBJ2-1 | TRBV20-1 | many | TRBD2
TGTGCCAGCAGCTCCCAAGCGGGAGGATATGAGCAGTTCTTC | CASSSQAGGYEQFF | TRBJ2-1 | TRBV7-9 | once | TRBD2